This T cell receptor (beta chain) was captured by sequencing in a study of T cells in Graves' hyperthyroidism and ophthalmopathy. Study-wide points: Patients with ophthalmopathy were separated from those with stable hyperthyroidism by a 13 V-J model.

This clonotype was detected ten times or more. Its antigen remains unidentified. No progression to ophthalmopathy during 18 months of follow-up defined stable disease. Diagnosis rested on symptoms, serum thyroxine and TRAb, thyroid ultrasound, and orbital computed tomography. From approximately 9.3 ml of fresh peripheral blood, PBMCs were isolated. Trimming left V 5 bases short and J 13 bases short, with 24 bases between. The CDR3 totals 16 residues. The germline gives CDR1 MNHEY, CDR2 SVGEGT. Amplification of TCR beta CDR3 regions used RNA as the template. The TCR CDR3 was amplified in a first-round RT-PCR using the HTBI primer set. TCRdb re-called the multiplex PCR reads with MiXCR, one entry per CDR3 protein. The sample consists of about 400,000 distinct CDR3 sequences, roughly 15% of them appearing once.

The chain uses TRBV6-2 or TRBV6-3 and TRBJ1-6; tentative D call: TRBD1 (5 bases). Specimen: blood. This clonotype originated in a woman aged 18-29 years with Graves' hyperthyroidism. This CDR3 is CASSDSFGGDTSPLHF. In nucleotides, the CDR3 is TGTGCCAGCAGTGATTCCTTTGGGGGGGATACTTCTCCCCTCCACTTT.